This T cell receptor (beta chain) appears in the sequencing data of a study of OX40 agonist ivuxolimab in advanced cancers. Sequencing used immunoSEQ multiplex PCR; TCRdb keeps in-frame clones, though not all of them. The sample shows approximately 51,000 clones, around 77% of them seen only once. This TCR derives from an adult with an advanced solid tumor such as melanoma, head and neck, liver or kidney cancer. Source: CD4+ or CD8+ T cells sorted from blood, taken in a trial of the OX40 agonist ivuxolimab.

CDR3 protein: CASSLGQGMGGELFF. CDR3 coding DNA: TGTGCCAGCAGCTTAGGACAGGGGATGGGCGGGGAGCTGTTTTTT. The V call is TRBV11-1, the J call TRBJ2-2, with 8 positions matching TRBD1. V shed 1 base and J 7 bases; nucleotides not matched to a gene: 5. Germline V gene data show CDR1 as SGHAT and CDR2 as FQDESV (reference sequence). The CDR3 extends over 15 amino acids.